What follows is one T cell receptor (beta chain) and its context. Its antigen is not yet known. One base away lies a much larger clone, so this may be a sequencing read error. Receptor libraries were prepared by PCR. Instrument on record: Illumina HiSeq 4000. High-throughput sequencing was used to profile the CDR3 region of the TCR beta-chain in every patient. Per the original workflow: The researchers built a classifier to tell apart papillary thyroid cancer patients with distant metastasis, based on CDR3 differences among clinicopathological groups. Repertoire diversity was assessed with the Shannon index, and tumor-blood repertoire similarity with the Morisita-Horn index. The raw public reads went through TCRdb reprocessing: fastp at Q25, MiXCR clone calling, in-frame beta chains kept. TCRdb assigned the V and J calls; the authors' analysis was not used. Counted in this sample were about 92,000 clones; more than 12% of them appeared once. The ten most abundant clones make up 3.6% of the sample.

The CDR3, cysteine through phenylalanine, is 14 amino acids long. This entry keeps only the CDR3 DNA: 42 bases, framed from base 1. CDR1 is given as MDHEN and CDR2 as SYDVKM, both from the germline V gene. V is shortened by 5 bases, J by 3 bases, and the region joining them spans 12 bases. This specimen comes from a study of metastatic and nonmetastatic thyroid tumors (dated by TCRdb to 2020 to 2022). Broadly, across the study: The researchers compared repertoires between peripheral blood samples and tumor or nodule tissue samples from patients with malignant or benign thyroid disease.

Before undergoing thyroid surgery, none of the patients had been given any kind of treatment. Using T-cell receptor beta sequencing, the researchers looked back retrospectively at clinical samples from patients, gathered between about 2012 and 2019. The full study reports these points: In both blood and tumor samples, TCR beta diversity was reported to be significantly higher in malignant tumors than in benign nodules.

This receptor was identified in a female donor with papillary thyroid cancer or a benign thyroid nodule (not recorded which). Some clones in this sample may be carry-over from other donors' samples. The V and J genes are TRBV28 and TRBJ2-3, and TRBD2 may be the D gene, going by 6 matching bases. The sample was blood. CDR3 protein: CASSATSLTDTQYF. In nucleotides, the sequence is TGTGCCAGCAGTGCTACTAGCCTAACAGATACGCAGTATTTT.